The clone carrying this T cell receptor (beta chain) has more than one count but fewer than ten. Its antigen is not identified. These data originate in a study of cytomegalovirus exposure and HLA in healthy donors. Study-wide results and caveats: The authors excluded some V segments, including TRBV6-2 and TRBV6-3, as indistinguishable.

Vbeta (60) and Jbeta (13) primers were used in the PCR. Produced via immunoSEQ multiplex PCR; TCRdb's table is partial and in-frame only. The table lists about 110,000 clones, roughly 70% of them singletons. V was trimmed by 6 bases and J by 2 bases, leaving 8 bases between them. CDR3 size: 12 residues. Germline V gives CDR1 LGHNT, CDR2 FRNRAP. The chain uses TRBV12-5 and TRBJ2-7; no clear D. The receptor's source is a man between 40 and 49 years old in good health and CMV-seronegative. Sequenced material: PBMCs. The CDR3 region has the DNA TGTGCTAGTGGGGGCTGGACCTACGAGCAGTACTTC. Translated, it gives CASGGWTYEQYF.